This T cell receptor beta chain was sequenced during a study of blood T cell repertoires in COVID-19. Overall study context: Acute and convalescent COVID-19 samples came from the United States, Italy and Spain. Sample material is recorded as cDNA or gDNA derived from T cells, B-cell-depleted T cells, or PBMCs.

Authors' data handling: For nucleated cells, counts were estimated from reference gene primer amplification. Method: immunoSEQ multiplex PCR; TCRdb's copy keeps in-frame clones and lacks some. D and trimming were read from the DNA, whereas the V and J calls and clone size are those reported in that table. In the table there are nearly 35,000 clones, 75% to 90% of which are singletons. This clone was found once. Germline lookup yields CDR1 SGHAT and CDR2 FQNNGV. CDR3 length equals 16 residues. Trimming pared 5 bases from V and 9 bases from J, leaving 23 bases between. This TCR was recovered from a human donor with acute or convalescent COVID-19. The donor label of this sample is uncertain. This rearrangement joins TRBV11-2 to TRBJ2-1, with a possible D match to TRBD2 (6 bases). Sequenced input: peripheral blood. The CDR3 region has the DNA TGTGCCAGCAGCCGAGCGACGACTATTACCGGGGGTGAGCAGTTCTTC. Its translation is CASSRATTITGGEQFF.